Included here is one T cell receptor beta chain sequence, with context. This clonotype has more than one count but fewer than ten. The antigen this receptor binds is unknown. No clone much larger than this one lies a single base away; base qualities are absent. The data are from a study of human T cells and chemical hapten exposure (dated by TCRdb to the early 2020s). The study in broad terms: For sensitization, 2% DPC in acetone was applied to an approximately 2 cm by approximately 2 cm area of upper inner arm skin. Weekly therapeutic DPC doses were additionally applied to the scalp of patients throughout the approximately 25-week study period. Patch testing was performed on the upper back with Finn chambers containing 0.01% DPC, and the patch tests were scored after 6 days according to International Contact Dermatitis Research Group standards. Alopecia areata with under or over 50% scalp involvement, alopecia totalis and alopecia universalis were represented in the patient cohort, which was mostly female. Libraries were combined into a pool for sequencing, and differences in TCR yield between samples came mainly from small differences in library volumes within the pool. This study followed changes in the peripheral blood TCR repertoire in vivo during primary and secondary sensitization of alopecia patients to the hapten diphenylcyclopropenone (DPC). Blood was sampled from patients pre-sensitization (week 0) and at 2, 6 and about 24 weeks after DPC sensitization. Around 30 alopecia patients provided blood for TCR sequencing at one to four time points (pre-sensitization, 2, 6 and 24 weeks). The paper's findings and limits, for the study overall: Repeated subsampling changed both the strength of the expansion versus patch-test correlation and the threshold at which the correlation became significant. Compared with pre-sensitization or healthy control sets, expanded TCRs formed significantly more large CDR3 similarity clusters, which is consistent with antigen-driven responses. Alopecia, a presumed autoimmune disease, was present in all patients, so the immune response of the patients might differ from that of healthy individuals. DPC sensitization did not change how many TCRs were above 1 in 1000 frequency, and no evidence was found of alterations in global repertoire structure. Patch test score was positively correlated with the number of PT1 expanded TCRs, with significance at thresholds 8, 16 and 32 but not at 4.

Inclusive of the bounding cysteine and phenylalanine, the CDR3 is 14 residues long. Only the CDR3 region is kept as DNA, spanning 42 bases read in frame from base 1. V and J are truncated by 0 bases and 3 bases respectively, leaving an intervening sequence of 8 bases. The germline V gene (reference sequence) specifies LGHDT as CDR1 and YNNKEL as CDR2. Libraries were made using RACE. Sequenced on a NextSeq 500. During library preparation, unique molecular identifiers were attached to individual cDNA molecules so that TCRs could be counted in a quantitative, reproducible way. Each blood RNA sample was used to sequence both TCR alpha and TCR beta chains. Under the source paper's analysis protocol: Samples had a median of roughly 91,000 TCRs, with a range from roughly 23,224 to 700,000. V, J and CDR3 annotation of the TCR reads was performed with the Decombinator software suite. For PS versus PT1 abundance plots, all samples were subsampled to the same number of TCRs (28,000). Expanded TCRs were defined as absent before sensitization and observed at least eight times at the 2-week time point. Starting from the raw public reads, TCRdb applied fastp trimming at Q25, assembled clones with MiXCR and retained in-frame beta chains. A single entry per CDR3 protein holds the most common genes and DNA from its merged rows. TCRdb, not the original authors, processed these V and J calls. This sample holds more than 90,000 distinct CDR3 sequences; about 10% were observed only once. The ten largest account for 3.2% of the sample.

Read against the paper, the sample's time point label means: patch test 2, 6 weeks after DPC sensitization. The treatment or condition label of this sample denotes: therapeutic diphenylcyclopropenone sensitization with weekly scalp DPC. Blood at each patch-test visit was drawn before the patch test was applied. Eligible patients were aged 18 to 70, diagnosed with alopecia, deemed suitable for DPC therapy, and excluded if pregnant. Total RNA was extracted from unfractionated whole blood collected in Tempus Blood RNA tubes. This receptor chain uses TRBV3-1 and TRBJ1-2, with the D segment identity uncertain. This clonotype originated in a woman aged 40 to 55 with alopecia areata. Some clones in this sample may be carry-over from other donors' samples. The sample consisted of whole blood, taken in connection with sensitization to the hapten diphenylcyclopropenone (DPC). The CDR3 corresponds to CASSQETGYYGYTF. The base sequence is TGTGCCAGCAGCCAAGAGACGGGCTACTATGGCTACACCTTC.